This is a list of T cell receptor beta chains from one sample in a study of T cell repertoires in cytomegalovirus infection. TCRdb recomputed calls from the reads with MiXCR, one row per CDR3 protein. The table records over 90,000 distinct CDR3 sequences, 16% of them present only once. Sequenced input: PBMCs. These receptors originate from a human donor in good health (CMV status not recorded). Some clones in this sample may be carry-over from other donors' samples. The CDR3 runs from the conserved cysteine through the conserved F or W. The D gene is left open where the match is weak. Rows give clone size only sometimes, using once, few, many, or a class for an expanded clone.

.	TRBJ2-1	TRBV9	TRBD2	TGTGCCAGCAGCCCCCCCGGGGGGGAATACAATGAGCAGTTCTTC	CASSPPGGEYNEQFF
few	TRBJ2-2	TRBV5-1	.	TGCGCCAGCGCCGAGGCCAACAGCGCCGGGGAGCTGTTTTTT	CASAEANSAGELFF
many	TRBJ1-1	TRBV7-2	.	TGTGCCAGCAGCTCCCCAGGGCTGTCTGAAGCTTTCTTT	CASSSPGLSEAFF
many	TRBJ2-4	TRBV7-2	.	TGTGCCAGCAGCTTACAGGCAGCCGGGGACATTCAGTACTTC	CASSLQAAGDIQYF
many	TRBJ2-3	TRBV20-1	TRBD2	TGCAGTGCCCCCATTAGCGGGGGGGCATTTGGGTTAGATACGCAGTATTTT	CSAPISGGAFGLDTQYF
.	TRBJ1-3	TRBV12-3/TRBV12-4	.	TGTGCCAGCAGTTTCGCTGGGACCTCTGGAAACACCATATATTTT	CASSFAGTSGNTIYF
.	TRBJ2-2	TRBV5-5	.	TGTGCCAGCAGGTTTCTAGAAATCGGGGAGCTGTTTTTT	CASRFLEIGELFF
few	TRBJ2-3	TRBV3-1	.	TGTGCCAGCAGCCAAGATAGTACGCAGTATTTT	CASSQDSTQYF
few	TRBJ2-7	TRBV5-1	.	TGCGCCAGCAGCTTGCCCTCCCCTGGGCTCGAGCAGTACTTC	CASSLPSPGLEQYF
many	TRBJ1-1	TRBV12-3/TRBV12-4	.	TGTGCCAGCAGATTACAACGGGTCACTGAAGCTTTCTTT	CASRLQRVTEAFF
many	TRBJ1-4	TRBV11-2	.	TGTGCCAGCAGCTTAGATGGGACGGAGAATGAAAAACTGTTTTTT	CASSLDGTENEKLFF
many	TRBJ1-2	TRBV20-1	.	TGCAGTGCTAGAGATATGCAGCTTTCTAACTATGGCTACACCTTC	CSARDMQLSNYGYTF
many	TRBJ1-5	TRBV24-1	.	TGTGCCACCAGTGATCCTCCTAGGGGGGGGCTTAATCAGCCCCAGCATTTT	CATSDPPRGGLNQPQHF
many	TRBJ2-7	TRBV12-3/TRBV12-4	.	TGTGCCAGCAGTTTGGGGTGGGAGAGCTCCTACGAGCAGTACTTC	CASSLGWESSYEQYF
.	TRBJ2-3	TRBV9	.	TGTGCCAGCAGCGTAGCAAACAACCCCACAGATACGCAGTATTTT	CASSVANNPTDTQYF
few	TRBJ2-7	TRBV12-3/TRBV12-4	.	TGTGCCAGCAGTCCCCTCGGGGGGCGGAACGAGCAGTACTTC	CASSPLGGRNEQYF
.	TRBJ2-1	TRBV2	TRBD2	TGTACCAGCAGTGAAAGGTCCCAGCGGGGGTACAATGAGCAGTTCTTC	CTSSERSQRGYNEQFF
many	TRBJ2-3	TRBV12-3/TRBV12-4	.	TGTGCCAGCAGCCGACAGGGCACAGATACGCAGTATTTT	CASSRQGTDTQYF
many	TRBJ2-1	TRBV7-2	.	TGTGCCAGCAGCTTAGCGCGTGAGGGAAACTACAATGAGCAGTTCTTC	CASSLAREGNYNEQFF
many	TRBJ2-4	TRBV19	.	TGTGCCAGTAGGTTCAGCGGGACAGAAAACATTCAGTACTTC	CASRFSGTENIQYF
few	TRBJ1-1	TRBV11-3	TRBD1	TGTGCCAGCAGCTTTAGTAGGATCCGGGACAGGGGGTCTTCAGCTTTCTTT	CASSFSRIRDRGSSAFF
few	TRBJ2-3	TRBV5-4	TRBD2	TGTGCCAGCAGCGGTCCCCGGCTAGCGGGGGGGACCGATACGCAGTATTTT	CASSGPRLAGGTDTQYF
many	TRBJ2-3	TRBV6-4	.	TGTGCCAGCAGTCCTCATGCGGGCACAGATACGCAGTATTTT	CASSPHAGTDTQYF
many	TRBJ1-6	TRBV5-6	TRBD1	TGTGCCAGCAGCCGAAACAGGGGGCCAGATTCACCCCTCCACTTT	CASSRNRGPDSPLHF
.	TRBJ1-5	TRBV19	.	TGTGCCAGTAGTACCGAACGTCAGCCCCAGCATTTT	CASSTERQPQHF
many	TRBJ2-5	TRBV20-1	TRBD1	TGCAGTGCTAGATTGACAGGGCGGGAGACCCAGTACTTC	CSARLTGRETQYF
few	TRBJ1-1	TRBV28	.	TGTGCCAGCAGTCCCCCCCTCACTGAAGCTTTCTTT	CASSPPLTEAFF